This TCR beta chain was identified in a study of neurological immune-mediated disorders. With 10-nucleotide random UMIs, 5'RACE was used to make the cDNA. Via MiXCR, TCRdb re-called the 5' RACE reads, giving one row per CDR3 protein. The repertoire includes fewer than 75,000 distinct CDR3 sequences, roughly 4.5% of them detected once, and less than 8% sits in the top ten. This clonotype is medium-sized by share. No antigen is known for it. Unmatched junction bases numbered 14, after V lost 4 bases and J lost 8 bases. Germline values: CDR1 SEHNR, CDR2 FQNEAQ (reference sequence). The CDR3 contains 17 residues. General study results and limits: The highest TCR clonal expansion occurred in HTLV-1-associated myelopathy; multiple sclerosis fell below healthy controls. There were no CDR3 amino acid sequences shared by expanded clones across subjects, a result suggesting private repertoires in all groups.

The chain links TRBV7-9 to TRBJ2-1; TRBD1 aligns across 10 bases. Sequencing was carried out using PBMCs. This TCR was recovered from a man between 25 and 39 years old with multiple sclerosis. CDR3 region: CASSSSIGTGATYEQFF. In DNA, the CDR3 is TGTGCCAGCAGCTCTTCTATCGGGACAGGGGCCACGTATGAGCAGTTCTTC.